The 31 T cell receptor beta chains in this list originate from one sample, sequenced in a study of blood T cells in healthy people across ages. Together with a sample-barcoded 5' primer, a J-beta primer mix was included in a second PCR lasting roughly 6 to 12 cycles. TCRdb independently ran MiXCR on the 5' RACE reads; one entry per CDR3 protein. The sample has about 1.5 million distinct CDR3 sequences, 40% to 45% seen once. Sequencing input: blood. The receptor source for this set is a woman between 18 and 29 years old in good health.

J is TRBJ1-5 and V is TRBV7-2; TRBD1 agrees at 7 bases. The germline V gene has CDR1 SGHTA and CDR2 FQGNSA. J was trimmed by 13 bases and V by 5 bases; bases with no gene match: 14. The CDR3 is made up of 14 amino acids. This CDR3 is CASSPTRGGQVQHF. CDR3 nucleotide sequence: TGTGCCAGCAGCCCTACTAGGGGAGGACAGGTTCAGCATTTT.

The J gene is TRBJ2-5, the V gene TRBV20-1, with D perhaps matching TRBD1 or TRBD2 (6 bases each). The CDR3 loop spans 13 amino acids. The V gene lost 1 base and the J gene lost 4 bases, with 10 bases spanning the gap. Per the germline V gene, CDR1 is DFQATT and CDR2 is SNEGSKA (reference sequence). CDR3 coding DNA: TGCAGTGCTAGAGCTCCGGGGGCAGAGACCCAGTACTTC. Its protein is CSARAPGAETQYF.

This clonotype was seen only a few times. This chain uses TRBV27 with TRBJ2-1; D is unclear. The germline V gene has CDR1 MNHEY and CDR2 SMNVEV (reference sequence). CDR3 length: 13 residues. Trimming removed 2 bases from V and 5 bases from J, with 7 bases in between. Here the CDR3 DNA reads TGTGCCAGCAGTTTAAGTTGGCACAATGAGCAGTTCTTC. Translated: CASSLSWHNEQFF.

V gene TRBV6-1 combines with J gene TRBJ1-4; 7 bases match TRBD1. The V segment lost 3 bases and the J segment 5 bases; nucleotides outside the gene matches: 9. Germline CDR1 MNHNS, CDR2 SASEGT. The CDR3 is 16 residues long. The CDR3 coding sequence is TGTGCCAGCAGTGAGTACGGACAGGTTTTGAATGAAAAACTGTTTTTT. Its protein is CASSEYGQVLNEKLFF.

This clonotype showed up just a few times. The V gene is TRBV7-9, the J gene TRBJ1-2; TRBD1 aligns across 8 bases. The CDR3 is made up of 17 amino acids. The V gene's germline CDR1 is SEHNR and CDR2 FQNEAQ (reference sequence). J was trimmed by 0 bases and V by 4 bases; bases with no gene match: 10. The CDR3: CASSSPQDREANYGYTF. The CDR3 DNA is TGTGCCAGCAGCTCACCACAGGACAGGGAAGCTAACTATGGCTACACCTTC.

This clonotype was observed a single time. The chain recombines TRBV6-5 with TRBJ1-4, with D unresolved. Trimming took off 8 bases at V and 7 bases at J, with 17 bases between the two ends. The CDR3 totals 14 residues. CDR1 and CDR2 from the germline V gene are MNHEY and SVGAGI. CDR3 in DNA: TGTGCCAGCCAACAAGAGTGGGGTGGTGAAAAACTGTTTTTT. Amino acid sequence: CASQQEWGGEKLFF.

This clonotype was picked up a small number of times. J is TRBJ1-5 and V is TRBV20-1, with D unclear. The CDR3 consists of 12 residues. CDR1 and CDR2 from the germline V gene are DFQATT and SNEGSKA (reference sequence). With 3 bases removed from V and 6 bases from J, the gap between germline ends came to 9 bases. The CDR3, as DNA: TGCAGTGCTAGTGGGTCGGGTCAGCCCCAGCATTTT. Its translation: CSASGSGQPQHF.

The rearrangement uses TRBV7-2 and TRBJ1-5; D remains ambiguous. This CDR3 is built from 18 residues. The V and J ends lost 1 base and 0 bases respectively, with 16 bases between them. The germline V gene has CDR1 SGHTA and CDR2 FQGNSA. The CDR3, as DNA: TGTGCCAGCAGCTTAGTTAGTTTGGCAGGCAGTAGCAATCAGCCCCAGCATTTT. Its protein product is CASSLVSLAGSSNQPQHF.

The genes are TRBV7-2 and TRBJ2-7; 7 positions agree with TRBD1. Per the germline V gene, CDR1 is SGHTA and CDR2 is FQGNSA. With V trimmed by 5 bases and J by 2 bases, 9 bases remained unmatched. This CDR3 is built from 15 residues. CDR3 region: CASSGDRASTYEQYF. The CDR3 DNA sequence: TGTGCCAGCAGCGGAGACAGGGCGAGTACCTACGAGCAGTACTTC. Using reference TRBV7-2 and TRBJ2-7 for the parts outside the CDR3, the full variable domain is GAGVSQSPSNKVTEKGKDVELRCDPISGHTALYWYRQSLGQGLEFLIYFQGNSAPDKSGLPSDRFSAERTGGSVSTLTIQRTQQEDSAVYLCASSGDRASTYEQYFGPGTRLTVT.

The rearrangement joins TRBV7-9 to TRBJ2-7; the D gene is possibly TRBD2 (6 bases). Trimming shortened V by 4 bases and J by 7 bases, and 17 bases separated the two germline ends. The CDR3 has 14 amino acids. Germline V lookup: CDR1 SEHNR, CDR2 FQNEAQ (reference sequence). CDR3 region: CASSYHGLTNEQYF. CDR3 nucleotide sequence: TGTGCCAGCAGCTACCACGGACTAACCAATGAGCAGTACTTC.

This clonotype occurred many times. The rearrangement uses TRBV12-3 or TRBV12-4 and TRBJ2-3; D is unclear. The CDR3 has 15 residues. The V end was cut by 7 bases, the J end by 3 bases, with 17 bases between. CDR3: CASTPSLALTDTQYF. The CDR3 DNA sequence: TGTGCCAGCACCCCGTCCCTGGCGCTGACAGATACGCAGTATTTT.

The chain is built from TRBV6-5 and TRBJ1-1; 8 nucleotides match TRBD1. The ends lost 5 bases at V and 7 bases at J; junction bases unmatched: 9. CDR3 length: 14 residues. Germline V CDR1 and CDR2: MNHEY, SVGAGI. The CDR3 DNA reads as TGTGCCAGCAGTCGACACAGGGGGTCGGTTGAAGCTTTCTTT. Protein: CASSRHRGSVEAFF.

A few counts support this clonotype. The chain links TRBV29-1 to TRBJ2-7; 9 bases match TRBD1. With V trimmed by 7 bases and J by 7 bases, 14 bases remained unmatched. Germline CDR1 and CDR2: SQVTM and ANQGSEA. This CDR3 contains 14 residues. The CDR3 here is CSAIRDREDNEQYF. CDR3 nucleotide sequence: TGCAGCGCTATCCGGGACAGGGAGGACAATGAGCAGTACTTC.

In its sample, this clonotype was seen many times. The chain combines TRBV4-1 with TRBJ2-1; D is uncertain. Germline V CDR1 and CDR2: MGHRA, YSYEKL. The CDR3 extends over 11 amino acids. The V gene lost 0 bases and the J gene lost 9 bases, with 3 bases spanning the gap. The CDR3 DNA reads TGCGCCAGCAGCCAAGATGGTGAGCAGTTCTTC. It yields the protein CASSQDGEQFF.

J is TRBJ2-3 and V is TRBV29-1; D unclear. V was trimmed by 4 bases and J by 5 bases, leaving 16 bases between them. The CDR3 covers 14 residues. Germline V lookup: CDR1 SQVTM, CDR2 ANQGSEA. In DNA, the CDR3 is TGCAGCGTTGGAGGTGCTCTGAGAAAAGATACGCAGTATTTT. It encodes CSVGGALRKDTQYF.

V gene TRBV7-9 combines with J gene TRBJ1-2; TRBD1 is a possible D gene (5 bases). This CDR3 region has 16 residues. Germline loops: CDR1 SEHNR, CDR2 FQNEAQ (reference sequence). The V gene lost 6 bases and the J gene lost 4 bases, with 21 bases spanning the gap. CDR3 region: CASSITGHLKPYGYTF. The DNA for the CDR3 is TGTGCCAGCAGTATCACCGGACATCTCAAACCCTATGGCTACACCTTC.

The V gene is TRBV5-1, the J gene TRBJ2-3, with TRBD2 matching 9 bases. V was pared by 0 bases and J by 2 bases, with 10 bases of the junction left unmatched. CDR3 length: 18 amino acids. Germline CDR1 and CDR2: SGHRS and YFSETQ. The CDR3 protein is CASSLGELAGGYTDTQYF. The CDR3 coding sequence is TGCGCCAGCAGCTTGGGGGAACTAGCGGGTGGATACACAGATACGCAGTATTTT.

The chain employs TRBV20-1 and TRBJ2-1; 10 nucleotides line up with TRBD2. There are 18 residues in the CDR3. The germline CDR1 and CDR2 sequences are DFQATT and SNEGSKA (reference sequence). The V and J ends lost 1 base and 0 bases, in that order; junction bases with no gene match: 9. CDR3 loop: CSARVLLAGISSYNEQFF. In DNA form, the CDR3 reads TGCAGTGCTAGAGTCTTACTAGCGGGGATAAGCTCCTACAATGAGCAGTTCTTC.

Remarks on this clonotype: At one end the junction does not follow the germline gene, possibly because of a read error. This chain connects TRBV27 to TRBJ2-1; 8 positions agree with TRBD2. The CDR3 is made up of 14 amino acids. Germline CDR1 is MNHEY and CDR2 is SMNVEV (reference sequence). The chain's CDR3 is CARSLAGRFNEQFF. In nucleotides, the CDR3 is TGTGCCAGAAGTTTAGCGGGGAGATTCAATGAGCAGTTCTTC.

The CDR3 nucleotides are TGTGCCAGCAGCTGGGCCCCTGGAAACACCATATATTTT. Translating it yields CASSWAPGNTIYF. This chain connects TRBV5-5 to TRBJ1-3, with D unresolved. V lost 3 bases, J lost 2 bases, and 6 bases lay in between. CDR3 length equals 13 residues. Germline V gene sequence: CDR1 SGHKS, CDR2 YYEKEE (reference sequence). Filled out from reference TRBV5-5 and TRBJ1-3, the complete variable domain reads DAGVTQSPTHLIKTRGQQVTLRCSPISGHKSVSWYQQVLGQGPQFIFQYYEKEERGRGNFPDRFSARQFPNYSSELNVNALLLGDSALYLCASSWAPGNTIYFGEGSWLTVV.

This clonotype was seen only a few times. CDR3 residues: CASSETGFTDTQYF. The CDR3 DNA sequence: TGTGCCAGTTCAGAAACAGGATTCACAGATACGCAGTATTTT. V and J are TRBV18 and TRBJ2-3, with D maybe TRBD1 (5 bases). The germline V gene encodes CDR1 KGHSH and CDR2 LQKENI. The ends were cut back, 9 bases at V and 2 bases at J, with 15 bases in the middle. This CDR3 region has 14 residues. Full variable domain (missing parts from reference TRBV18 and TRBJ2-3): NAGVMQNPRHLVRRRGQEARLRCSPMKGHSHVYWYRQLPEEGLKFMVYLQKENIIDESGMPKERFSAEFPKEGPSILRIQQVVRGDSAAYFCASSETGFTDTQYFGPGTRLTVL.

This clonotype appeared a few times. The CDR3 coding sequence is TGCAGTGCTAGAAGGACTAGCAGGGGAGCCCAGTACTTC. It codes for CSARRTSRGAQYF. V gene TRBV20-1 combines with J gene TRBJ2-5, with 8 bases lining up with TRBD2. Germline V gene data show CDR1 as DFQATT and CDR2 as SNEGSKA (reference sequence). The CDR3 length is 13 residues. V trimming: 2 bases; J trimming: 9 bases; junction bases outside the gene matches: 8.

The V and J genes are TRBV7-9 and TRBJ2-5; 10 positions agree with TRBD2. In germline, CDR1 is SEHNR, CDR2 FQNEAQ (reference sequence). CDR3 length: 19 amino acids. Trimming removed 1 base from V and 5 bases from J; junction bases left unmatched: 16. CDR3 protein: CASSLGRSSGGAGLETQYF. In nucleotides, the CDR3 is TGTGCCAGCAGCTTAGGGAGGTCGAGCGGGGGGGCCGGATTGGAGACCCAGTACTTC. Looking up the rest from reference TRBV7-9 and TRBJ2-5 gives the full variable domain: DTGVSQNPRHKITKRGQNVTFRCDPISEHNRLYWYRQTLGQGPEFLTYFQNEAQLEKSRLLSDRFSAERPKGSFSTLEIQRTEQGDSAMYLCASSLGRSSGGAGLETQYFGPGTRLLVL.

The chain recombines TRBV6-1 with TRBJ2-7, with D maybe TRBD2 (6 bases). Germline loops: CDR1 MNHNS, CDR2 SASEGT. This CDR3 region has 16 residues. The V end was cut by 3 bases, the J end by 0 bases, with 15 bases between. The CDR3 coding sequence is TGTGCCAGCAGTGACCACAGGACTATTTTCTCCTACGAGCAGTACTTC. It is translated as CASSDHRTIFSYEQYF.

The CDR3 DNA is TGTGCCAGCAGCCAGATGACCGGGACGCAGCAGTACTTC. It specifies CASSQMTGTQQYF. The chain couples TRBV14 to TRBJ2-5; D may be TRBD1 or TRBD2 (5 bases each). CDR1 and CDR2 (germline): SGHDN, FVKESK. The CDR3 is 13 amino acids. Trimming removed 3 bases from V and 11 bases from J, with 16 bases in between.

This clonotype has only one observation. This may stem from a read error, because a much larger clone lies one nucleotide away. This chain connects TRBV6-6 to TRBJ1-5, with 9 bases lining up with TRBD1. The CDR3 is made up of 16 amino acids. Per germline, CDR1 MNHNY and CDR2 SVGAGI (reference sequence). The chain's CDR3 is CASSLGQGYSNRPQHF. CDR3 bases: TGTGCCAGCAGTTTGGGACAGGGATATAGCAATCGGCCCCAGCATTTT.

Comments on this clonotype: One end of the junction does not line up with germline, which may come from a read error. The rearrangement links TRBV7-3 to TRBJ2-1; unclear D gene. The DNA end lines up better with TRBJ2-7; the J call may be wrong. There are 15 residues in the CDR3. CDR1 and CDR2 from the germline V gene are SGHTA and FQGTGA. The CDR3 coding sequence is TGTGTCAGCAGCCCTAATCGACTGGCCTACAATGAGCAGTACTTC. It is translated as CVSSPNRLAYNEQYF.

This clonotype came up a few times. The CDR3 DNA is TGTGCCAGCAGCGTCGAGGGACAGGGCCAATCACCCCTCCACTTT. Amino acid sequence: CASSVEGQGQSPLHF. This chain links TRBV9 with TRBJ1-6, with 9 bases matching TRBD1. The CDR3 runs to 15 residues. Germline CDR1 and CDR2: SGDLS and YYNGEE. V dropped 2 bases and J dropped 10; count of bases not matched to a gene: 7.

This clonotype was counted ten times or more. V and J are TRBV29-1 and TRBJ1-2; D not resolved. CDR3 length: 13 residues. In germline, CDR1 is SQVTM, CDR2 ANQGSEA. The V and J ends lost 7 bases and 0 bases respectively, with 12 bases between them. CDR3 region: CSAVNGTNYGYTF. DNA of the CDR3: TGCAGCGCTGTGAACGGAACTAACTATGGCTACACCTTC.

This chain connects TRBV12-3 or TRBV12-4 to TRBJ2-1; 11 nucleotides line up with TRBD2. The CDR3 sequence is 20 residues long. V was clipped by 8 bases and J by 0 bases; unmatched bases: 18. The CDR3 sequence is CASSGIVGSGRARSYNEQFF. For the CDR3, the DNA is TGTGCCAGCTCTGGGATAGTAGGTAGCGGGAGGGCCCGCTCCTACAATGAGCAGTTCTTC.

This clonotype was detected a few times. CDR3 sequence reads: CSRRTGENSPLHF. CDR3 bases: TGCAGCCGCCGGACAGGGGAGAATTCACCCCTCCACTTT. The J gene is TRBJ1-6, the V gene TRBV20-1, with 9 bases fitting TRBD1. Germline CDR1 DFQATT, CDR2 SNEGSKA (reference sequence). The CDR3 consists of 13 residues.